Sequencing of this T cell receptor beta chain was carried out in a study of OX40 agonist ivuxolimab in advanced cancers. As for the study in general: Enrollees could have had prior anti-PD-1, anti-PD-L1 or anti-CTLA-4 therapy, which 40% had received.

CDR1 is SGHDT, CDR2 YYEEEE, per germline. The V gene lost 0 bases and the J gene lost 8 bases, with 15 bases spanning the gap. This CDR3 has 14 residues. In this sample, this clone is medium-sized. As yet, its antigen is unknown. Produced via immunoSEQ multiplex PCR; TCRdb's table is partial and in-frame only. The top ten hold 15% to 20% of the sample, which has more than 11,000 clones, about 84% seen once. Findings and limits, study-wide: Not determined was the antigen specificity of the expanded peripheral T cells. Partly responding patients at 0.1-3.0 mg/kg showed some of the smallest clonal expansion. Both CD4+ and CD8+ T cell populations in blood had undergone clonal expansion by week 6 at 0.1 to 3.0 mg/kg.

The V and J genes are TRBV5-6 and TRBJ2-7; no clear D gene. The receptor was isolated from an adult with an advanced solid tumor such as melanoma, head and neck, liver or kidney cancer. The sequencing here drew on CD4+ or CD8+ T cells sorted from blood, taken in a trial of the OX40 agonist ivuxolimab. CDR3 loop: CASSLGALPSKQYF. The CDR3 DNA reads TGTGCCAGCAGCTTGGGGGCGCTTCCCAGTAAGCAGTACTTC.